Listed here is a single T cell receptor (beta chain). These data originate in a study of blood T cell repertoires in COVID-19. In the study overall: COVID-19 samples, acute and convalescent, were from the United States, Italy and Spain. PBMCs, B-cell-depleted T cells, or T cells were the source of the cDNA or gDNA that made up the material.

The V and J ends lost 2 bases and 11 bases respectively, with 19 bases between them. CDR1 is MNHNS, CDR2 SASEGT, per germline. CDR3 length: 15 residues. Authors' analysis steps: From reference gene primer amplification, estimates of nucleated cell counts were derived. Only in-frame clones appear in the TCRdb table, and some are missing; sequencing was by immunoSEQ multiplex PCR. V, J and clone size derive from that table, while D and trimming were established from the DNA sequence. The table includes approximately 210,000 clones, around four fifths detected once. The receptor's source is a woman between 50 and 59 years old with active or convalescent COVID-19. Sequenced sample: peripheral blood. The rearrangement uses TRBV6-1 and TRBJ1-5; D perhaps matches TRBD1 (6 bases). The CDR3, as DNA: TGTGCCAGCAGTGAACCACAGAGGGGGTTGCTGTCCCAGCATTTT. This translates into CASSEPQRGLLSQHF.